This T cell receptor beta chain stems from a study of tumor and adjacent non-tumor tissue in lung cancer. Three rounds of nested PCR, following a modified ARM-PCR protocol, produced the TCRbeta library. TCRdb re-called the multiplex PCR reads through MiXCR, storing one row per CDR3 protein. The sample yields 120,000 or so distinct CDR3 sequences, nearly 85% seen once. No cell sorting was done before RNA was extracted from the tissue. This CDR3 spans 14 amino acids. CDR1 MNHEY and CDR2 SVGEGT come from the germline V gene. Details on this clonotype: The junction shows a germline mismatch at one end, possibly a read error.

The sequence came from a man between 65 and 79 years old with non-small cell lung cancer. The J gene is TRBJ1-1, the V gene TRBV6-2 or TRBV6-3; possible D gene TRBD1, 6 bases. Material for sequencing was lung tumor tissue. Here the CDR3 DNA reads TGTGCTAGCAGTTACTCGGGGGCAATCGCTGATGCTTTCTTT. As protein: CASSYSGAIADAFF.